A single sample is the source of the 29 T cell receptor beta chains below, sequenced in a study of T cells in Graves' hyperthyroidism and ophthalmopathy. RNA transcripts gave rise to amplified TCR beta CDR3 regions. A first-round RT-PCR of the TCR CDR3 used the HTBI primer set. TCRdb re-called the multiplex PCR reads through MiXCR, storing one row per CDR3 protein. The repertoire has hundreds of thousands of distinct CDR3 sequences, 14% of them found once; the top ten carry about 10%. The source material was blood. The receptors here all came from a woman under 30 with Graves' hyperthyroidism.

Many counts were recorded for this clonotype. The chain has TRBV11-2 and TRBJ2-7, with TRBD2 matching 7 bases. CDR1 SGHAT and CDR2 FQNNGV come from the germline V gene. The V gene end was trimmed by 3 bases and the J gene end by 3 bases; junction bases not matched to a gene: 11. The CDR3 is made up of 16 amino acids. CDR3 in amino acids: CASSLGPGLADYEQYF. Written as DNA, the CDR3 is TGTGCCAGCAGCTTGGGCCCCGGGCTAGCGGACTACGAGCAGTACTTC.

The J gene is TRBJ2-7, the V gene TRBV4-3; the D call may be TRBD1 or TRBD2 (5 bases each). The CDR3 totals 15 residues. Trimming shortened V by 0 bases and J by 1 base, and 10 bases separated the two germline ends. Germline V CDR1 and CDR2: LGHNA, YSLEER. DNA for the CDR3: TGCGCCAGCAGCCAAGATCCGGGGCGGTCCTACGAGCAGTACTTC. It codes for CASSQDPGRSYEQYF.

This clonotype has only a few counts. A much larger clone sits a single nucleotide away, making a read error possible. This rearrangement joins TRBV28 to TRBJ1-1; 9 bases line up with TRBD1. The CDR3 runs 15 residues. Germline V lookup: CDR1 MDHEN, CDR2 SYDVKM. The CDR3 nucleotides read TGTGCCAGCAGTCCTCTCGGGACAGGGAACACTGAAGCTTCCTTT. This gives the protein CASSPLGTGNTEASF.

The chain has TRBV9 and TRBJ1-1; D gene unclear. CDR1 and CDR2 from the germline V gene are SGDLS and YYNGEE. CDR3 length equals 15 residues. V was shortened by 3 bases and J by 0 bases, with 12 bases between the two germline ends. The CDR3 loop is CASSAGSTLNTEAFF. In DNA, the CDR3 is TGTGCCAGCAGCGCCGGAAGCACCTTGAACACTGAAGCTTTCTTT.

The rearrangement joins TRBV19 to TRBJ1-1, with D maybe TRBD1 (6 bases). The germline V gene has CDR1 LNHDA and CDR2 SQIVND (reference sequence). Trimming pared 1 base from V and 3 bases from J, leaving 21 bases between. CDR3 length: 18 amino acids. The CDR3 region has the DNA TGTGCCAGTAGTATAGGAAAGGGACAAAAGGGACGGGACACTGAAGCTTTCTTT. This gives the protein CASSIGKGQKGRDTEAFF. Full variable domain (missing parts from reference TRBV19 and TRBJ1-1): DGGITQSPKYLFRKEGQNVTLSCEQNLNHDAMYWYRQDPGQGLRLIYYSQIVNDFQKGDIAEGYSVSREKKESFPLTVTSAQKNPTAFYLCASSIGKGQKGRDTEAFFGQGTRLTVV.

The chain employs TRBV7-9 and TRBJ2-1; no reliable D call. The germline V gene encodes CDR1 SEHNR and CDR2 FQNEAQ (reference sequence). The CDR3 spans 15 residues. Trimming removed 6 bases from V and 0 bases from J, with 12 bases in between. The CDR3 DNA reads TGTGCCAGCAGGTCAAGGACGAGCTCCTACAATGAGCAGTTCTTC. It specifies CASRSRTSSYNEQFF.

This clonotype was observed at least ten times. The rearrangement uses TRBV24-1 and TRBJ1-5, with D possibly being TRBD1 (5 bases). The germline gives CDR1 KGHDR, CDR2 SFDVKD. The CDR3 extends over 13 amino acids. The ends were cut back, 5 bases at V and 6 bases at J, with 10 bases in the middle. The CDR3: CATSVDSAQPQHF. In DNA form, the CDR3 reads TGTGCCACCAGTGTAGACAGCGCTCAGCCCCAGCATTTT.

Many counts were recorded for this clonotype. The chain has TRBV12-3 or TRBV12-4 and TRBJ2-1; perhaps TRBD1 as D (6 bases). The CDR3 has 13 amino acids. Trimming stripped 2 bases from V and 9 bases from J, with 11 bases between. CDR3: CASSLTEGGEQFF. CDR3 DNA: TGTGCCAGCAGTTTAACGGAAGGGGGTGAGCAGTTCTTC.

As DNA, the CDR3 is TGTGCCATCAGGGGGGACAGGGGGCGCGATACGCAGTATTTT. It translates to CAIRGDRGRDTQYF. This chain links TRBV10-3 with TRBJ2-3, with 12 bases identical to TRBD1. Germline assignment: CDR1 ENHRY and CDR2 SYGVKD. The J segment lost 6 bases and the V segment lost 6 bases, leaving 4 bases of the junction unmatched. The CDR3 covers 14 residues.

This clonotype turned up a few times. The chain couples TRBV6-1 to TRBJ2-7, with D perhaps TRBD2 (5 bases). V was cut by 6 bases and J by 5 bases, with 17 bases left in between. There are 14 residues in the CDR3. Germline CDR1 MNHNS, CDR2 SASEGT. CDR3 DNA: TGTGCCAGCAGCCCCGCGGGTGCCCCCAACGAGCAGTACTTC. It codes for CASSPAGAPNEQYF.

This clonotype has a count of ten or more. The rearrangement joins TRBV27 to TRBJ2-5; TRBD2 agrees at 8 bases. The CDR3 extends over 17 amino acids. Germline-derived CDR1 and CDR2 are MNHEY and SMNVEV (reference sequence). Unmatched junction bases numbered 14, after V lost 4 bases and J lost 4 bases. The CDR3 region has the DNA TGTGCCAGCAGTTCCTTCCCGAAAGCGGGAGTTAGAGAGACCCAGTACTTC. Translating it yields CASSSFPKAGVRETQYF.

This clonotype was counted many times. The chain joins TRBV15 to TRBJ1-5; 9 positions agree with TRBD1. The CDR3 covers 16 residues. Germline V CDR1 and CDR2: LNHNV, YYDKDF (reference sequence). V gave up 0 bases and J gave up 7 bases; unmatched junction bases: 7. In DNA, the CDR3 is TGTGCCACCAGCAGAGATACAGGGGGCAGAGGGCAGCCCCAGCATTTT. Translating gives CATSRDTGGRGQPQHF.

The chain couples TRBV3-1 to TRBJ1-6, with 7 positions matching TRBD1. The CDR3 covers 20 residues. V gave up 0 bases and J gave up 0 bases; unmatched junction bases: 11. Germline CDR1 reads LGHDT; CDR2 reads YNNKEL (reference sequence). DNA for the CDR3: TGTGCCAGCAGCCAAGAAGTGGACGGGACAGCAGTCTCCTATAATTCACCCCTCCACTTT. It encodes CASSQEVDGTAVSYNSPLHF.

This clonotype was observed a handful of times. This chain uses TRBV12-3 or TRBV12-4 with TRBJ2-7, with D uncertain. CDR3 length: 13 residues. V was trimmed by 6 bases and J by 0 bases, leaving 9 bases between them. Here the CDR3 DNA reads TGTGCCAGCAGGCGGACCCTCTCCTACGAGCAGTACTTC. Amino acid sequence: CASRRTLSYEQYF.

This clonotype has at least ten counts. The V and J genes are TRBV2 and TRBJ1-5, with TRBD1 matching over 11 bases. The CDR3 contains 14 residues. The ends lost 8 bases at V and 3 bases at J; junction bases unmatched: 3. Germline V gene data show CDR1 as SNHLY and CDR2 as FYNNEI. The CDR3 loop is CASADRGPNQPQHF. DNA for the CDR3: TGTGCCAGCGCGGACAGGGGGCCCAATCAGCCCCAGCATTTT.

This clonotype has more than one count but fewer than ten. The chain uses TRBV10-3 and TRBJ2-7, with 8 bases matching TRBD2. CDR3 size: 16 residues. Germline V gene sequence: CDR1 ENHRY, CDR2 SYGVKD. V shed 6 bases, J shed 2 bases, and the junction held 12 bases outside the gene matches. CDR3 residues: CAISERELADTYEQYF. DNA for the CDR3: TGTGCCATCAGCGAAAGAGAACTAGCGGATACCTACGAGCAGTACTTC.

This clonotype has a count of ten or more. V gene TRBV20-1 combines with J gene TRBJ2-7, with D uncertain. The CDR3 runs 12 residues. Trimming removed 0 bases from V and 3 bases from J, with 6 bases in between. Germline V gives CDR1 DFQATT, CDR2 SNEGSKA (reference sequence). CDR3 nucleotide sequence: TGCAGTGCTAGAGATTCAATCTACGAGCAGTACTTC. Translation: CSARDSIYEQYF.

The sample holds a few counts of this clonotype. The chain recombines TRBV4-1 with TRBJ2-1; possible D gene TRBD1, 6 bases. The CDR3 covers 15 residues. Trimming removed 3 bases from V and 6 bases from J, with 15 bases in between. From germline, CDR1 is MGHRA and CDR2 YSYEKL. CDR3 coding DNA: TGCGCCAGCAGCCAGGGGGCGCGAATGTCCAATGAGCAGTTCTTC. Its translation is CASSQGARMSNEQFF.

CDR3 in DNA: TGTGCCAGCAGTCGCGGGACAGGGAGGGCGGGTGGCTACACCTTC. This sequence encodes CASSRGTGRAGGYTF. The chain joins TRBV28 to TRBJ1-2, with 9 bases aligning to TRBD1. Germline V gives CDR1 MDHEN, CDR2 SYDVKM. The CDR3 sequence is 15 residues long. V shed 5 bases and J 7 bases; nucleotides not matched to a gene: 11.

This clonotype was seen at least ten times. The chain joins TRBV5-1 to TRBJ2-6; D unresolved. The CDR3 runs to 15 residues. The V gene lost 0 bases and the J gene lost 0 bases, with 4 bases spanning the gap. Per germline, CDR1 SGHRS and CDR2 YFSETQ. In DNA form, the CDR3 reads TGCGCCAGCAGCTTGGTGATCTCTGGGGCCAACGTCCTGACTTTC. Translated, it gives CASSLVISGANVLTF. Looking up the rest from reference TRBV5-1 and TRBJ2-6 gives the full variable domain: KAGVTQTPRYLIKTRGQQVTLSCSPISGHRSVSWYQQTPGQGLQFLFEYFSETQRNKGNFPGRFSGRQFSNSRSEMNVSTLELGDSALYLCASSLVISGANVLTFGAGSRLTVL.

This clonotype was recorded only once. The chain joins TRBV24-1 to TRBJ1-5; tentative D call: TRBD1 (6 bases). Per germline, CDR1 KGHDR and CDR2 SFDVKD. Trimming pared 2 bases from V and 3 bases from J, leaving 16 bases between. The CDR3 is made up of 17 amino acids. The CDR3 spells CATSDSNLGQINQPQHF. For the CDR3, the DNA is TGTGCCACCAGTGATTCGAACCTCGGACAGATCAATCAGCCCCAGCATTTT.

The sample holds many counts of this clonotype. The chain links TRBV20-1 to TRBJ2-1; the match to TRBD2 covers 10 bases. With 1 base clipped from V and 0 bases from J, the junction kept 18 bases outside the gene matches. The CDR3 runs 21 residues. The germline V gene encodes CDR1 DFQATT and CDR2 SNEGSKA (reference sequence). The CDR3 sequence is CSARAPPGTSATTGSYNEQFF. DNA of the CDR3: TGCAGTGCTAGAGCACCTCCCGGGACTAGCGCTACCACGGGCTCCTACAATGAGCAGTTCTTC.

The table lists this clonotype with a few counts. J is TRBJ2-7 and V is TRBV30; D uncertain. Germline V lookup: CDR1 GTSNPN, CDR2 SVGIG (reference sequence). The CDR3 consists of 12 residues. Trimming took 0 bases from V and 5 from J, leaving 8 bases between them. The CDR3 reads CAWSVVGNEQYF. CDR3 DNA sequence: TGTGCCTGGAGTGTTGTTGGAAACGAGCAGTACTTC. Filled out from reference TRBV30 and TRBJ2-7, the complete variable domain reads SQTIHQWPATLVQPVGSPLSLECTVEGTSNPNLYWYRQAAGRGLQLLFYSVGIGQISSEVPQNLSASRPQDRQFILSSKKLLLSDSGFYLCAWSVVGNEQYFGPGTRLTVT.

The CDR3 reads CSARDGAAGPNQPQHF. CDR3 nucleotide sequence: TGCAGTGCTAGAGACGGGGCCGCGGGCCCTAATCAGCCCCAGCATTTT. J is TRBJ1-5 and V is TRBV20-1; D might be TRBD1 (5 bases). This CDR3 has 16 residues. Trimming took off 0 bases at V and 4 bases at J, with 16 bases between the two ends. Germline V lookup: CDR1 DFQATT, CDR2 SNEGSKA (reference sequence).

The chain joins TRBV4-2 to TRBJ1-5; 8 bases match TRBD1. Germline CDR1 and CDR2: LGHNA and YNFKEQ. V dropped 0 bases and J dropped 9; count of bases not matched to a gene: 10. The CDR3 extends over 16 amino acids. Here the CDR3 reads CASSQDPGQGAGPQHF. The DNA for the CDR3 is TGTGCCAGCAGCCAAGATCCAGGACAGGGTGCGGGGCCCCAGCATTTT.

CDR3 in DNA: TGTGCCTGGAGTACGGGAGTGGGTGAGCAGTTCTTC. Translated, it gives CAWSTGVGEQFF. V usage is TRBV30 and J usage is TRBJ2-1; maybe TRBD2 (6 bases). CDR1 is GTSNPN and CDR2 is SVGIG in the germline V gene (reference sequence). V dropped 2 bases and J dropped 9 bases, with 11 bases sitting between them. The CDR3 spans 12 residues.

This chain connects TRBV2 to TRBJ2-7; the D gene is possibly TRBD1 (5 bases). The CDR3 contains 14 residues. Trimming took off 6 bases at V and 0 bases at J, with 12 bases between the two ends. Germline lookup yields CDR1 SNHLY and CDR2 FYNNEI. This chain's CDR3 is CASSPTAISYEQYF. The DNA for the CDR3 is TGTGCCAGCAGCCCGACAGCCATCTCCTACGAGCAGTACTTC.

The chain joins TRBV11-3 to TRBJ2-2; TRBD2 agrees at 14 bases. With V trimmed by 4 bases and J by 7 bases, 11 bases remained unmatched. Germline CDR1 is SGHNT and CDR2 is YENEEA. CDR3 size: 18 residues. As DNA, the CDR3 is TGTGCCAGCAGCTCCCCACCTGGGACTAGCGGGAGTATCGGGGAGCTGTTTTTT. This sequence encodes CASSSPPGTSGSIGELFF.

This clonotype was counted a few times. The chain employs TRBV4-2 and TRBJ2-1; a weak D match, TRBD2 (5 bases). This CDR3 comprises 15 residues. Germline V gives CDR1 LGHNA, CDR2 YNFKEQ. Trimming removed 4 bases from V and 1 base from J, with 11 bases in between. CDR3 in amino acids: CASSPEAFSYNEQFF. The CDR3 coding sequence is TGTGCCAGCAGCCCGGAGGCGTTTTCCTACAATGAGCAGTTCTTC.